This TCR beta chain was obtained from a study of graft-versus-host responses after intestinal transplantation. The overall study: The study gave all recipients anti-thymocyte globulin induction, then tacrolimus and steroids for about 3 years.

A remark on this clone: The antigen is unknown.

The V gene lost 4 bases and the J gene lost 4 bases, with 13 bases spanning the gap. Per germline, CDR1 SNHLY and CDR2 FYNNEI. CDR3 length: 15 residues. Sequenced by immunoSEQ multiplex PCR; TCRdb stores in-frame clones only, minus some. This table holds approximately 76,000 clones, over 70% found once. Study outcomes and limitations: Early post-transplant falls in HvG clones accompanied the peak levels of circulating GvH clones.

This chain joins TRBV2 and TRBJ2-2; perhaps TRBD2 as D (5 bases). The TCR comes from a human donor who was the organ donor for an intestinal transplant. Sequencing used unstimulated CD4+ T cells sorted from spleen or lymph node cells, obtained before transplant. The CDR3 DNA sequence: TGTGCCAGCAGTGCGGACTTACAGTCCACCGGGGAGCTGTTTTTT. This translates into CASSADLQSTGELFF.